A single sample gave rise to the 8 T cell receptor beta chains below, sequenced in a study of OX40 agonist ivuxolimab in advanced cancers. Here immunoSEQ multiplex PCR was the method, and the copy in TCRdb shows in-frame clones only, minus some. The sample yields 80,000 to 95,000 clones, 92% seen once. The sample in question was CD4+ or CD8+ T cells sorted from blood, obtained in a trial of the OX40 agonist ivuxolimab. These receptors originate from an adult with an advanced solid tumor such as melanoma, head and neck, liver or kidney cancer.

This chain joins TRBV19 and TRBJ2-3, with 10 nucleotides matching TRBD2. CDR3 length: 16 residues. Germline lookup yields CDR1 LNHDA and CDR2 SQIVND (reference sequence). V was pared by 6 bases and J by 4 bases, with 10 bases of the junction left unmatched. Here the CDR3 reads CASSLRIAGGSDTQYF. CDR3 coding DNA: TGTGCCAGTAGCCTCCGGATAGCGGGAGGTTCAGATACGCAGTATTTT.

The chain has TRBV6-5 and TRBJ1-6; 7 bases fit TRBD1. Germline V CDR1 and CDR2: MNHEY, SVGAGI. V lost 8 bases to trimming and J lost 5 bases; unmatched junction nucleotides: 6. The CDR3 is 14 amino acids. CDR3 protein: CASRRDSDNSPLHF. CDR3 nucleotide sequence: TGTGCCAGCCGACGGGACAGCGATAATTCACCCCTCCACTTT.

The chain is built from TRBV19 and TRBJ2-2, with D unresolved. CDR3 length: 12 amino acids. Germline V gene sequence: CDR1 LNHDA, CDR2 SQIVND (reference sequence). Deletions cut 3 bases from V and 5 bases from J, with 4 bases between. CDR3 coding DNA: TGTGCCAGTAGTATCGTGACCGGGGAGCTGTTTTTT. Translated: CASSIVTGELFF.

This clone appeared a single time. The chain links TRBV27 to TRBJ1-5, with TRBD1 matching 8 bases. There are 14 residues in the CDR3. The V and J ends lost 5 bases and 3 bases, in that order; junction bases with no gene match: 3. CDR1 and CDR2 (germline): MNHEY, SMNVEV (reference sequence). CDR3 DNA sequence: TGTGCCAGCAGTCGACAGGGGCTCAATCAGCCCCAGCATTTT. It is translated as CASSRQGLNQPQHF.

The V and J genes are TRBV29-1 and TRBJ2-5; D remains unclear. The V gene's germline CDR1 is SQVTM and CDR2 ANQGSEA. V shed 4 bases and J shed 7 bases, with 10 bases lying between them. The CDR3 has 11 amino acids. DNA for the CDR3: TGCAGCGTTGCCTTACCCTGGACCCAGTACTTC. Protein: CSVALPWTQYF.

This clone has only one observation. This chain links TRBV5-4 with TRBJ1-2; TRBD1 matches at 8 bases. Germline loops: CDR1 SGHNT, CDR2 YYREEE (reference sequence). Losses at the gene ends were 0 bases for V and 5 bases for J; bases not matched to a gene: 6. The CDR3 covers 15 residues. The CDR3 DNA follows: TGTGCCAGCAGCTTGGCCGACAGGGGTGGGTATGGCTACACCTTC. Protein sequence: CASSLADRGGYGYTF.

This chain links TRBV9 with TRBJ1-5; perhaps TRBD1 as D (5 bases). This CDR3 is built from 14 residues. Germline V gene lookup returns CDR1 SGDLS and CDR2 YYNGEE. The V end was cut by 4 bases, the J end by 3 bases, with 11 bases between. For the CDR3, the DNA is TGTGCCAGCAGCCCAGGGCTCCCCAATCAGCCCCAGCATTTT. Its translation is CASSPGLPNQPQHF.

The V gene is TRBV2, the J gene TRBJ2-1; 11 bases are shared with TRBD2. J was trimmed by 4 bases and V by 6 bases; bases with no gene match: 5. This CDR3 is built from 15 residues. Looked up from germline, CDR1 is SNHLY and CDR2 is FYNNEI. The CDR3 sequence: CASRVLAGEYNEQFF. The CDR3 DNA follows: TGTGCCAGCAGAGTACTAGCGGGAGAGTACAATGAGCAGTTCTTC.